This T cell receptor (beta chain) was sequenced during a study of blood T cell repertoires in COVID-19. Study at large: T cells, B-cell-depleted T cells, or PBMCs provided the cDNA or gDNA that served as material.

V lost 5 bases and J 1 base, leaving 14 bases between the germline ends. Germline values: CDR1 MDHEN, CDR2 SYDVKM. This CDR3 has 15 residues. This clone is a singleton in its sample. Authors' methods: Nucleated cell number was recorded as an estimate derived from reference gene primer amplification. Libraries were prepared by immunoSEQ multiplex PCR; TCRdb keeps only in-frame clonotypes and omits some of them. V and J calls and clone size are those listed in that table; D and trimming were worked out from the DNA. This sample yields 70,000 to 95,000 clones, of which roughly 90% are seen a single time; roughly 2.5% belongs to the top ten.

The TCR comes from a man between 50 and 59 years old with COVID-19, enrolled during active disease. The chain uses TRBV28 and TRBJ2-5, with D possibly matching TRBD1 (6 bases). Sequencing input: peripheral blood. CDR3 protein: CASSSVPGVQETQYF. Here the CDR3 DNA reads TGTGCCAGCAGTAGTGTGCCAGGGGTCCAAGAGACCCAGTACTTC.